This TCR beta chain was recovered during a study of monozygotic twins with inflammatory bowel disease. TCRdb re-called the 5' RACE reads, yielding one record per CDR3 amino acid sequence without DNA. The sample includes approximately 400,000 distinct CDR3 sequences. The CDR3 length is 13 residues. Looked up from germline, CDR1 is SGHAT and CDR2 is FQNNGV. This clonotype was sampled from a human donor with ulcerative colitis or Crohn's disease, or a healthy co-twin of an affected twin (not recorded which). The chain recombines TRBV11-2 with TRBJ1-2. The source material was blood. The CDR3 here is CASSLSEPYGYTF.